A selection of T cell receptor beta chains follows, all from one sample in a study of cytomegalovirus exposure and HLA in healthy donors. Repertoires were generated with immunoSEQ multiplex PCR, while TCRdb's copy carries only in-frame clones and drops some. There are fewer than 200,000 clones in the sample; roughly 87% occur only once, and around 1% lies in the top ten. Sequenced input: PBMCs. Receptors originate from a boy younger than 10 in good health and CMV-seronegative. Both conserved end residues are trimmed from each CDR3.

V	J	CDR3
TRBV19	TRBJ2-7	ASSASSYEQY
TRBV28	TRBJ1-2	ASSSGTGGPNYGYT
TRBV7-9	TRBJ1-1	SSSSDRGHNTEAF
TRBV19	TRBJ1-2	ASSIAGLNYYGYT
TRBV30	TRBJ2-7	AWSAGAGGNEQY
TRBV19	TRBJ1-6	ASSIGRASGNSPLH
TRBV14	TRBJ1-1	ASSQPPKGGNTEAF
TRBV27	TRBJ1-1	ASSLSRGRTEAF
TRBV28	TRBJ2-7	ASSFGTEDRYSYEQY
TRBV18	TRBJ1-4	ASSPPRGTGINEKLF
TRBV7-9	TRBJ2-5	ASSLVASGFQETQY
TRBV4-1	TRBJ2-5	ASSQRYPGARARGETRY
TRBV9	TRBJ2-7	ASSVEGTANYEQY
TRBV29-1	TRBJ2-3	SVNPGGTGVLNTQY